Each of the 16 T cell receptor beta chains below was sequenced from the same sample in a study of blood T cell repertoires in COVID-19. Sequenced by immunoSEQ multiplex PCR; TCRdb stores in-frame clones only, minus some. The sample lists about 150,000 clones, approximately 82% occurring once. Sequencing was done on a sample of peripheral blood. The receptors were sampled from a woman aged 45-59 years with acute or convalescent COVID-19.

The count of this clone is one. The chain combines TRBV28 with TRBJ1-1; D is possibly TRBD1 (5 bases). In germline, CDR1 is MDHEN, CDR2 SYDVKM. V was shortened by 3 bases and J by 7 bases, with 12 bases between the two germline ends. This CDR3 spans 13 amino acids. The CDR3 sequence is CASSFRAGFEAFF. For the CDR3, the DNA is TGTGCCAGCAGTTTCAGGGCTGGTTTTGAAGCTTTCTTT.

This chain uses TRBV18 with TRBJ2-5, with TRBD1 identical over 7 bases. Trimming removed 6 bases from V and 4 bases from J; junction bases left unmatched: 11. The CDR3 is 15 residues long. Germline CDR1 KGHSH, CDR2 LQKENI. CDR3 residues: CASSRRQGWPETQYF. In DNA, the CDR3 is TGTGCCAGCTCCCGGCGACAGGGATGGCCAGAGACCCAGTACTTC.

The DNA for the CDR3 is TGTGCCACCAGTGACCCCTTCGTCGGGGGTCCGGACCGCGGGGAGCTGTTTTTT. Amino acids: CATSDPFVGGPDRGELFF. The chain employs TRBV24-1 and TRBJ2-2; tentative D call: TRBD2 (6 bases). CDR3 size: 18 residues. Trimming took off 4 bases at V and 7 bases at J, with 24 bases between the two ends. Per the germline V gene, CDR1 is KGHDR and CDR2 is SFDVKD.

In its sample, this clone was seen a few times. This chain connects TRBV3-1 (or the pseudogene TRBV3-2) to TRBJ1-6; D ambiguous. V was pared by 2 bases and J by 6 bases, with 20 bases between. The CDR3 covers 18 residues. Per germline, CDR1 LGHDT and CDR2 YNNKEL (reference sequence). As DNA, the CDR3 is TGTGCCAGCAGCCAAAAGAGGGTGTCGGCGGGGTTTAATTCACCCCTCCACTTT. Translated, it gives CASSQKRVSAGFNSPLHF.

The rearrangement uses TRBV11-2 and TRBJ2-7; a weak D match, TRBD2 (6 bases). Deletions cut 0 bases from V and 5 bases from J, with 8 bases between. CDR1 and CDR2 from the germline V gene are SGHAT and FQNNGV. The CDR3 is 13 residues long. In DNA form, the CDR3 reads TGTGCCAGCAGCTTAGATTGGGGGGACGAGCAGTACTTC. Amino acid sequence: CASSLDWGDEQYF.

The CDR3 DNA reads TGTGCCAGCAGTTTAGCAGGGGGCCCGAGCAATGAGCAGTTCTTC. As protein: CASSLAGGPSNEQFF. The rearrangement joins TRBV28 to TRBJ2-1; 8 bases map to TRBD1. Germline V gene data show CDR1 as MDHEN and CDR2 as SYDVKM. V trimming: 2 bases; J trimming: 6 bases; junction bases outside the gene matches: 6. The length of the CDR3 is 15 residues.

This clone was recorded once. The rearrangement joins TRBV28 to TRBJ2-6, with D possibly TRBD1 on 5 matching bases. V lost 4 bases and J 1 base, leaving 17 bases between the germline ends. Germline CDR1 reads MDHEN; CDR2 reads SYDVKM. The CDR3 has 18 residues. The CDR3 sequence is CASSSGQGIDSGANVLTF. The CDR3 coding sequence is TGTGCCAGCAGTTCCGGGCAGGGCATCGATTCTGGGGCCAACGTCCTGACTTTC.

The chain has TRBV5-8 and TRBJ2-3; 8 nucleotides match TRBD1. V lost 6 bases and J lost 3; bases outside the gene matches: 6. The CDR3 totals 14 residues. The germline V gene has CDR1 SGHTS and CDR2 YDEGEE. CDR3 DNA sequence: TGTGCCAGCACCCCGGGACAGGCTACAGATACGCAGTATTTT. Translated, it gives CASTPGQATDTQYF.

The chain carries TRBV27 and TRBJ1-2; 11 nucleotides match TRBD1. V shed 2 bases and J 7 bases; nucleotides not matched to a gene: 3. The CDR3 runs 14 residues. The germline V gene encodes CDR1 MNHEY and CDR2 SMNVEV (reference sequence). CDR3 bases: TGTGCCAGCAGTTTAGCCGGGACAGGGGGTGGCTACACCTTC. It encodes CASSLAGTGGGYTF.

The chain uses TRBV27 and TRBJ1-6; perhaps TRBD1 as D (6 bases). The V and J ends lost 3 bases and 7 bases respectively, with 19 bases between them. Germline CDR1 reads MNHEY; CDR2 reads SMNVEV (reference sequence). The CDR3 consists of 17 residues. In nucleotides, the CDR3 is TGTGCCAGCAGTTTCTCCCTGGGGGCAGTGGGGAATTCACCCCTCCACTTT. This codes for CASSFSLGAVGNSPLHF.

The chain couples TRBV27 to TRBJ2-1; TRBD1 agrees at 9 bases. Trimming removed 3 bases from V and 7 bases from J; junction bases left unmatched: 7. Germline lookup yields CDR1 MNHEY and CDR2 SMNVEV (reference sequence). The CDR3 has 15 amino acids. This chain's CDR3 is CASSFVGTGRNEQFF. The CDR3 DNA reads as TGTGCCAGCAGTTTTGTGGGGACAGGGCGGAATGAGCAGTTCTTC.

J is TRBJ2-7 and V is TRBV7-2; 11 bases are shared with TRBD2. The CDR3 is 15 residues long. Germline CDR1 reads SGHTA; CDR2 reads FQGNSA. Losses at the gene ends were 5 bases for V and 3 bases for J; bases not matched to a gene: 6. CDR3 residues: CASSTTSGSGYEQYF. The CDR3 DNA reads TGTGCCAGCAGCACAACTAGCGGGAGCGGCTACGAGCAGTACTTC. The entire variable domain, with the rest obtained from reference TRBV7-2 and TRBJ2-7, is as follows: GAGVSQSPSNKVTEKGKDVELRCDPISGHTALYWYRQSLGQGLEFLIYFQGNSAPDKSGLPSDRFSAERTGGSVSTLTIQRTQQEDSAVYLCASSTTSGSGYEQYFGPGTRLTVT.

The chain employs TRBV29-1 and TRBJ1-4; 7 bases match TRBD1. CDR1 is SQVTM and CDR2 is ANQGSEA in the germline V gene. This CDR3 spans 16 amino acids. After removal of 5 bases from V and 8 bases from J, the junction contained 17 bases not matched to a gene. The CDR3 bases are TGCAGCGTTCCAGAAAGGGGGCACAGGGTCGGGGAAAAACTGTTTTTT. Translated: CSVPERGHRVGEKLFF.

CDR3 sequence reads: CASSQDQGTEAFF. In DNA, the CDR3 is TGTGCCAGCAGCCAAGATCAGGGGACTGAAGCTTTCTTT. The J gene is TRBJ1-1, the V gene TRBV4-2; maybe TRBD1 (6 bases). Germline V lookup: CDR1 LGHNA, CDR2 YNFKEQ. V lost 0 bases to trimming and J lost 5 bases, with 7 bases between them. The CDR3 consists of 13 residues.

This CDR3 is CASSQAWTSGSSGANVLTF. CDR3 in DNA: TGCGCCAGCAGCCAAGCTTGGACTAGCGGTAGCTCTGGGGCCAACGTCCTGACTTTC. The gene calls are TRBV4-1 and TRBJ2-6, with 10 bases that match TRBD2. CDR1 and CDR2 from the germline V gene are MGHRA and YSYEKL. The CDR3 is 19 amino acids. The V and J ends lost 1 base and 0 bases, in that order; junction bases with no gene match: 6.

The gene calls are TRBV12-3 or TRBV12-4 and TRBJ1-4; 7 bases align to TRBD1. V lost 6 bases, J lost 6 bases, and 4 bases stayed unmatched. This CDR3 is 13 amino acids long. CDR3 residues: CASRAGGYEKLFF. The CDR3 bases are TGTGCCAGCAGGGCAGGGGGTTATGAAAAACTGTTTTTT.